These T cell receptor beta chains were read from a single sample in a study of blood T cell repertoires in COVID-19. The repertoire was sequenced with immunoSEQ multiplex PCR; TCRdb's copy has only in-frame clones and lacks some. The sample shows 50,000 to 70,000 clones, approximately 92% of them seen only once. The sequenced sample consisted of peripheral blood. The receptors shown here come from a woman aged 80 or older with active COVID-19. Each CDR3 is given with its conserved first and last residue. Fields, in order: clone size, V gene, D gene, J gene, CDR3 protein, CDR3 DNA. D genes are given only for firm matches. Where a row states a size, it is once, few, many or the class of an expanded clone; other rows omit it.

NA	TRBV2	NA	TRBJ2-3	CASSRSLTDTQYF	TGTGCCAGCAGTCGGAGTTTAACAGATACGCAGTATTTT
NA	TRBV3-1/TRBV3-2	TRBD2	TRBJ2-2	CASSRTGTSGPGELFF	TGTGCCAGCAGCAGGACCGGGACTAGCGGCCCCGGGGAGCTGTTTTTT
large	TRBV19	NA	TRBJ2-7	CASSIQGQGEQYF	TGTGCCAGTAGTATACAGGGGCAGGGCGAGCAGTACTTC
NA	TRBV5-6	NA	TRBJ1-5	CASSLSLGWNQPQHF	TGTGCCAGCAGCTTGTCTTTGGGCTGGAATCAGCCCCAGCATTTT
NA	TRBV2	NA	TRBJ2-5	CASSPPGRGETQYF	TGTGCCAGCAGTCCACCGGGCCGGGGAGAGACCCAGTACTTC
NA	TRBV5-6	NA	TRBJ1-2	CASSLRGRTSYGYTF	TGTGCCAGCAGCTTAAGGGGAAGGACCTCCTATGGCTACACCTTC
NA	TRBV6-1	TRBD1	TRBJ2-7	CASSEATGQPDEQYF	TGTGCCAGCAGTGAAGCTACGGGACAGCCTGACGAGCAGTACTTC
NA	TRBV29-1	TRBD1	TRBJ2-1	CSVGQGADEQFF	TGCAGCGTCGGACAGGGGGCAGATGAGCAGTTCTTC
NA	TRBV27	NA	TRBJ2-1	CASSPSSHPYNEQFF	TGTGCCAGCAGCCCTAGCAGCCACCCCTACAATGAGCAGTTCTTC
NA	TRBV28	NA	TRBJ2-5	CASSSGDQETQYF	TGTGCCAGCAGTTCGGGTGATCAAGAGACCCAGTACTTC
NA	TRBV28	TRBD1	TRBJ2-2	CASSFQGDTGELFF	TGTGCCAGCAGTTTTCAGGGGGACACCGGGGAGCTGTTTTTT
once	TRBV18	NA	TRBJ2-1	CASSPPADGIYNEQFF	TGTGCCAGCTCACCTCCCGCGGATGGTATCTACAATGAGCAGTTCTTC
NA	TRBV19	NA	TRBJ2-1	CASSMEENEQFF	TGTGCCAGTAGCATGGAGGAGAATGAGCAGTTCTTC
NA	TRBV7-2	TRBD2	TRBJ2-5	CASSLMASGGQETQYF	TGTGCCAGCAGCTTAATGGCTAGCGGGGGCCAAGAGACCCAGTACTTC
NA	TRBV18	TRBD1	TRBJ1-1	CASSLGTANTEAFF	TGTGCCAGCTCACTTGGGACAGCGAACACTGAAGCTTTCTTT
few	TRBV4-1	NA	TRBJ2-2	CASSQQDGTGELFF	TGCGCCAGCAGCCAACAAGACGGGACAGGGGAGCTGTTTTTT
NA	TRBV6-5	NA	TRBJ2-3	CASSYPSTDTQYF	TGTGCCAGCAGTTACCCTAGCACAGATACGCAGTATTTT
NA	TRBV19	NA	TRBJ2-3	CASSIPPGMSTDTQYF	TGTGCCAGTAGTATCCCCCCAGGGATGAGCACAGATACGCAGTATTTT
NA	TRBV11-2	NA	TRBJ1-1	CASSLGTSNTEAFF	TGTGCCAGCAGCTTAGGTACATCGAACACTGAAGCTTTCTTT
NA	TRBV10-1	TRBD2	TRBJ2-1	CASSESVGAGGYNEQFF	TGCGCCAGCAGTGAGTCAGTCGGAGCGGGGGGATACAATGAGCAGTTCTTC
NA	TRBV5-1	TRBD2	TRBJ2-3	CASSLVASGGSDTQYF	TGCGCCAGCAGCTTGGTGGCTAGCGGGGGTTCAGATACGCAGTATTTT
once	TRBV5-1	TRBD2	TRBJ2-3	CASSLGLAGLWDTQYF	TGCGCCAGCAGCCTAGGACTAGCGGGTCTTTGGGATACGCAGTATTTT
NA	TRBV7-7	TRBD2	TRBJ2-3	CASSIGTSRTDTQYF	TGTGCTAGCAGCATCGGGACTAGCCGCACAGATACGCAGTATTTT
NA	TRBV5-1	NA	TRBJ2-2	CASSLEAAKSTGELFF	TGCGCCAGCAGCTTGGAGGCGGCGAAGAGCACCGGGGAGCTGTTTTTT
NA	TRBV6-2/TRBV6-3	NA	TRBJ2-7	CASSYQAYEQYF	TGTGCCAGCAGTTATCAGGCCTACGAGCAGTACTTC
NA	TRBV5-6	TRBD1	TRBJ2-5	CASSNRGTSVLETQYF	TGTGCCAGCAGCAACAGGGGAACAAGTGTTCTAGAGACCCAGTACTTC
NA	TRBV5-1	TRBD1	TRBJ2-1	CASSSQTGWKFF	TGCGCCAGCAGCTCACAGACAGGGTGGAAGTTCTTC
few	TRBV7-9	TRBD1	TRBJ1-2	CASSLDPDRVDGYTF	TGTGCCAGCAGCTTAGACCCCGACAGGGTAGATGGCTACACCTTC
NA	TRBV28	TRBD1	TRBJ1-2	CASSLSAGTESFGGYTF	TGTGCCAGCAGTTTATCCGCGGGGACAGAGAGTTTTGGGGGCTACACCTTC
once	TRBV5-1	TRBD2	TRBJ2-7	CASSSGTSGSYEQYF	TGCGCCAGCAGCTCCGGGACTAGCGGGTCCTACGAGCAGTACTTC
NA	TRBV11-1	TRBD2	TRBJ2-1	CASSPRGLAGEDEQFF	TGTGCCAGCAGCCCCAGGGGTTTAGCGGGAGAGGATGAGCAGTTCTTC
few	TRBV7-2	NA	TRBJ1-1	CASSLSPGNEAFF	TGTGCCAGCAGCCTATCTCCCGGGAATGAAGCTTTCTTT
NA	TRBV6-5	NA	TRBJ2-7	CASRDRDTLSYEQYF	TGTGCCAGCAGAGATCGGGACACCCTCTCCTACGAGCAGTACTTC